The entry below describes one T cell receptor (beta chain). The data derive from a study of tumor-infiltrating lymphocytes in primary liver carcinoma. About the research overall: Per sample, productive TCRbeta reads numbered roughly 3.65 to 7.13 million, similar across tissue types.

Reverse transcription of roughly 480 ng total RNA with a constant-region primer produced TCR beta cDNA. It was through three nested multiplex PCR rounds of slightly modified ARM-PCR that TCR beta libraries arose. Two initial PCR rounds of around 9 cycles each paired TRBV1-TRBV30 forward primers with a C-beta reverse primer. TCRdb reprocessed the multiplex PCR reads via MiXCR and lists one record per CDR3 protein. Among roughly 120,000 distinct CDR3 sequences, around 62% were seen once, and the ten largest hold around 9%. Each 20-30 mg portion of unsorted bulk tissue served as the source for co-extraction of RNA and DNA. All patients had surgically resected primary liver carcinoma. The germline CDR1 and CDR2 sequences are SEHNR and FQNEAQ (reference sequence). V was pared by 1 base and J by 3 bases, with 3 bases between. The length of the CDR3 is 13 residues.

The chain couples TRBV7-9 to TRBJ2-2; D is uncertain. The receptor's source is a woman aged 55-70 years with primary liver carcinoma and hepatitis B virus infection. Sequenced material: liver tumor tissue from sampling region 1. Indicated subset: tumor region T1, superior pole. The CDR3: CASSLGDTGELFF. CDR3 nucleotide sequence: TGTGCCAGCAGCTTAGGGGACACCGGGGAGCTGTTTTTT.